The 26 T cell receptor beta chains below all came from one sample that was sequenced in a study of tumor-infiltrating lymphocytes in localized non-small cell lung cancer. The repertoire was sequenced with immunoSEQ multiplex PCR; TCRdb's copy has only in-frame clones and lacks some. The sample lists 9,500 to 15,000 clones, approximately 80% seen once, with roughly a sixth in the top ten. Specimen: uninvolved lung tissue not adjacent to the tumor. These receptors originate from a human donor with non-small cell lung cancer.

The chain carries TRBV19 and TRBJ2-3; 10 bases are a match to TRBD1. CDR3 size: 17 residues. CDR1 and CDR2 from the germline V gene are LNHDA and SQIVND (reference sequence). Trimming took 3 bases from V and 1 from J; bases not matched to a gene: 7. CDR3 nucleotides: TGTGCCAGTAGTATCACTTTAGGACAGGGGGGCACAGATACGCAGTATTTT. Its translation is CASSITLGQGGTDTQYF.

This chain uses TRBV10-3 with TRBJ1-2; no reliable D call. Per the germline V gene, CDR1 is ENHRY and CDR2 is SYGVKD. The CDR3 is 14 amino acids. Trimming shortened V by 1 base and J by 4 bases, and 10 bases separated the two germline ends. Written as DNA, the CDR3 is TGTGCCATCAGTGAGTACGGGCAGACCTATGGCTACACCTTC. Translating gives CAISEYGQTYGYTF.

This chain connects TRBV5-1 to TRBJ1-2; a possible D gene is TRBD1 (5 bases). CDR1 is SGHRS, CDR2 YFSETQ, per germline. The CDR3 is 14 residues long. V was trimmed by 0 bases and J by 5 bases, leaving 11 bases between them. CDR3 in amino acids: CASSLAVGGYGYTF. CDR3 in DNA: TGCGCCAGCAGCTTGGCCGTTGGGGGGTATGGCTACACCTTC.

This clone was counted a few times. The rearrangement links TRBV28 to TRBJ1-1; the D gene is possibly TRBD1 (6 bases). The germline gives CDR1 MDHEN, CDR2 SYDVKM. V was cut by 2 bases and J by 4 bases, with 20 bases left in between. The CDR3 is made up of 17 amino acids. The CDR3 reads CASSLSGGLLPATEAFF. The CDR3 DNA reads TGTGCCAGCAGTTTAAGTGGGGGCCTCCTCCCTGCCACTGAAGCTTTCTTT.

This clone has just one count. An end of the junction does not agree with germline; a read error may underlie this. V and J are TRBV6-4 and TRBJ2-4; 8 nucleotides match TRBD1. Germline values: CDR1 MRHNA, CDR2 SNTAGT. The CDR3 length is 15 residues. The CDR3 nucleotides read TGTACCAGCAGGCCGGACAGGGAGGCCAAAAACATTCAGTACTTC. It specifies CTSRPDREAKNIQYF.

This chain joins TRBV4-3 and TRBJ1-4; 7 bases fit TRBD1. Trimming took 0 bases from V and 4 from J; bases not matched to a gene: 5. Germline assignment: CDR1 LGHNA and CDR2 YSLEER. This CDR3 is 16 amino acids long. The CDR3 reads CASSQERGGVNEKLFF. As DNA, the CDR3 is TGCGCCAGCAGCCAAGAAAGAGGGGGCGTTAATGAAAAACTGTTTTTT.

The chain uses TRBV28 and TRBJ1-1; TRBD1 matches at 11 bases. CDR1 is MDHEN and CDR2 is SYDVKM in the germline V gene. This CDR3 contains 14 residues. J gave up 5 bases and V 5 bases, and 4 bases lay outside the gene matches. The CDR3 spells CASSGTGGNTEAFF. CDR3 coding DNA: TGTGCCAGCAGTGGGACAGGGGGAAATACTGAAGCTTTCTTT. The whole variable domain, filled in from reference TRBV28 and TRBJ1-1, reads DVKVTQSSRYLVKRTGEKVFLECVQDMDHENMFWYRQDPGLGLRLIYFSYDVKMKEKGDIPEGYSVSREKKERFSLILESASTNQTSMYLCASSGTGGNTEAFFGQGTRLTVV.

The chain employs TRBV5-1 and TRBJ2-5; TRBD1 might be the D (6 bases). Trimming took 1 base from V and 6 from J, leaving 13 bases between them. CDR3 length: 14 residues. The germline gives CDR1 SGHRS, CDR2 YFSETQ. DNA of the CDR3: TGCGCCAGCAGCTTGTTACAGGGACGGCAGACCCAGTACTTC. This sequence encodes CASSLLQGRQTQYF.

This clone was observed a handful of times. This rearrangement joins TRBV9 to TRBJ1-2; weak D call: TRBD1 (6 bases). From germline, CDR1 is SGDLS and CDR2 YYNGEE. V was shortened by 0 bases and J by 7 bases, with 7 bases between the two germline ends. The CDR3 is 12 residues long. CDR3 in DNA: TGTGCCAGCAGCGTAGAGGGGGTTGGCTACACCTTC. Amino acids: CASSVEGVGYTF.

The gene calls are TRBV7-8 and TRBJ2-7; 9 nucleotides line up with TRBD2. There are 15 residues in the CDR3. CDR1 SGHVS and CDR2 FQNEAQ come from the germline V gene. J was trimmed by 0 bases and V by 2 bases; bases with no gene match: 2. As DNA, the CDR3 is TGTGCCAGCAGCTTACTAGCGGGAAGCTCCTACGAGCAGTACTTC. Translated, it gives CASSLLAGSSYEQYF.

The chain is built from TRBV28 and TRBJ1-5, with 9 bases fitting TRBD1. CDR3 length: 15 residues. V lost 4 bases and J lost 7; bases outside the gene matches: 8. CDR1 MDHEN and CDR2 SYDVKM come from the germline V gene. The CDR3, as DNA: TGTGCCAGCAGTTCACCCGGACAGGGGCGACAGCCCCAGCATTTT. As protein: CASSSPGQGRQPQHF.

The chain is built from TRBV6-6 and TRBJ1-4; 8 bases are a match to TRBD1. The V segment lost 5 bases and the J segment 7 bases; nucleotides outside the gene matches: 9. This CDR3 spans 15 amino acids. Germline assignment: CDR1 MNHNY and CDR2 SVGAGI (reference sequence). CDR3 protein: CASSEPTGAAEKLFF. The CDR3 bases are TGTGCCAGCAGTGAGCCGACAGGGGCGGCTGAAAAACTGTTTTTT.

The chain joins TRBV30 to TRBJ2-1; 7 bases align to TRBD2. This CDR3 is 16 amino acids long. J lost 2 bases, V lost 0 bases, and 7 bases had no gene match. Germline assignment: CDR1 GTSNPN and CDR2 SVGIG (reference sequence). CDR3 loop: CAWSVTGEGAYNEQFF. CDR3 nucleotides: TGTGCCTGGAGTGTAACGGGGGAGGGCGCCTACAATGAGCAGTTCTTC.

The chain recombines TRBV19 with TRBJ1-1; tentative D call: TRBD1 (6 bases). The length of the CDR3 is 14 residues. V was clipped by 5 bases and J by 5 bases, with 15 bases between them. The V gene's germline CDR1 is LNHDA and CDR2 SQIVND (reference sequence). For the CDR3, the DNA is TGTGCCAGTAGTCTTGCGGGGGGCGCGACTGAAGCTTTCTTT. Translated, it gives CASSLAGGATEAFF. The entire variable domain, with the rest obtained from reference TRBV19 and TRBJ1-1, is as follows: DGGITQSPKYLFRKEGQNVTLSCEQNLNHDAMYWYRQDPGQGLRLIYYSQIVNDFQKGDIAEGYSVSREKKESFPLTVTSAQKNPTAFYLCASSLAGGATEAFFGQGTRLTVV.

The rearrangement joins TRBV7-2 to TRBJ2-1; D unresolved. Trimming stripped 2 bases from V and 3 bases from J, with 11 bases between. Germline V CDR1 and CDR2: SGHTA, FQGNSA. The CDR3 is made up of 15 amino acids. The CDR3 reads CASSLSSAGYNEQFF. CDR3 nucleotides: TGTGCCAGCAGCTTATCAAGTGCTGGCTACAATGAGCAGTTCTTC.

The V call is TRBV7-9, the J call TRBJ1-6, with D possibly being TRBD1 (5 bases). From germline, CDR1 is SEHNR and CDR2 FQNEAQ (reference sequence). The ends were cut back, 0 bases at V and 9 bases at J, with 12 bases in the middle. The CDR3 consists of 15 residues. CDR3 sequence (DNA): TGTGCCAGCAGCTTAGCGCTCGACGGGGGTTCACCCCTCCACTTT. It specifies CASSLALDGGSPLHF.

CDR3 sequence: CASGGRIEPGELFF. The CDR3 DNA sequence: TGTGCCAGCGGGGGGCGAATCGAGCCCGGGGAGCTGTTTTTT. The rearrangement links TRBV2 to TRBJ2-2; possibly TRBD1 or TRBD2 for D (6 bases each). Trimming cost V 8 bases and J 6 bases, with 16 bases left between them. Germline CDR1 reads SNHLY; CDR2 reads FYNNEI. CDR3 length: 14 amino acids.

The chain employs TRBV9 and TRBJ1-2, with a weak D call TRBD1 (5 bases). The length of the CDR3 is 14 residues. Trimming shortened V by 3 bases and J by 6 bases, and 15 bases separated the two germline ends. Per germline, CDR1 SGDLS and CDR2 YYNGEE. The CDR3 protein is CASSAFQGADGYTF. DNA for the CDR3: TGTGCCAGCAGCGCCTTCCAGGGAGCTGATGGCTACACCTTC.

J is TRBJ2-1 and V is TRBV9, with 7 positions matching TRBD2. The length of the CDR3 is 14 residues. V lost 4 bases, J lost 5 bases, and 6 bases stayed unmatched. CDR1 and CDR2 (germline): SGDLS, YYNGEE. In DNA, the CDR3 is TGTGCCAGCAGCCCGGGGACTACGGACAATGAGCAGTTCTTC. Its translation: CASSPGTTDNEQFF.

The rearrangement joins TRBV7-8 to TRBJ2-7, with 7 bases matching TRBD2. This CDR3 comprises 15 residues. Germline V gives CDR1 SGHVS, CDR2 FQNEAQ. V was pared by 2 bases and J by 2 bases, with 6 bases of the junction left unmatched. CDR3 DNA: TGTGCCAGCAGCTTAAAGTCTAGCGGTACCTACGAGCAGTACTTC. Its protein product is CASSLKSSGTYEQYF.

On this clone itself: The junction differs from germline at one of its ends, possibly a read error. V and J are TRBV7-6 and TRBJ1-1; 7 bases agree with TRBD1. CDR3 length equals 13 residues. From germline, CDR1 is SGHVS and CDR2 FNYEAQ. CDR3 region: CASSLALTGIQDF. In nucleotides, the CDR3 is TGTGCCAGCAGCTTAGCCCTGACAGGGATTCAGGACTTT.

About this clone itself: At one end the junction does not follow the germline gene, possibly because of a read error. The CDR3 nucleotides read TGTGCCAGCTCGCCACCGGGCAGGGCCTACGAGCAGTACTTC. Translating it yields CASSPPGRAYEQYF. The rearrangement links TRBV18 to TRBJ2-7; D possibly corresponds to TRBD1 (5 bases). The CDR3 runs 14 residues. The germline CDR1 and CDR2 sequences are KGHSH and LQKENI.

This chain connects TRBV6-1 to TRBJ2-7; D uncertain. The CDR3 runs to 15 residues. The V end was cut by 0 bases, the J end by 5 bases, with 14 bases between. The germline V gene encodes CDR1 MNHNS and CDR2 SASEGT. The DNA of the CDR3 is TGTGCCAGCAGTGAAGCGCCTCCTTTTTTACACGAGCAGTACTTC. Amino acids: CASSEAPPFLHEQYF.

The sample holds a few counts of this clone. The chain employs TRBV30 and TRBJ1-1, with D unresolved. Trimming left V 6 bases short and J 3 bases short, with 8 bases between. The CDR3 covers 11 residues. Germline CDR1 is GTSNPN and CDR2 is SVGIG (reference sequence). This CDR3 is CACGLYTEAFF. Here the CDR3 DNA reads TGTGCCTGTGGGTTATACACTGAAGCTTTCTTT.

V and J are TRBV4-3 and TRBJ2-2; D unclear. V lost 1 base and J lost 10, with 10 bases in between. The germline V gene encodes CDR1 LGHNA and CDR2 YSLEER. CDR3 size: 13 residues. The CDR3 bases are TGCGCCAGCAGCCAAGGGGGATCTGAGGAGCTGTTTTTT. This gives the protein CASSQGGSEELFF.

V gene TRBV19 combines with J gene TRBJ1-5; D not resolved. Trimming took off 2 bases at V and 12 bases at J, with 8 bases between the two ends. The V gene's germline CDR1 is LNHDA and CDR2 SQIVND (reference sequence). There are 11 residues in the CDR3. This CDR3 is CASSIRQVQHF. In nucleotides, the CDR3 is TGTGCCAGTAGTATACGCCAAGTCCAGCATTTT.